This TCR beta chain originates from a study of OX40 agonist ivuxolimab in advanced cancers. Whole-study context: Of mixed ages from about 20 to 85 and averaging about 56 years, the group was approximately 80% male. One hepatocellular carcinoma and a couple of cutaneous melanoma patients partially responded. Study-wide points: Averaged across samples, CD8+ T cells carried more expanded clones than CD4+ did.

Using immunoSEQ multiplex PCR, the repertoire was profiled, and TCRdb retains in-frame clones only, with some absent. Of 65,000 to 80,000 clones listed, around 82% are singletons. The CDR3 is made up of 15 amino acids. V was shortened by 5 bases and J by 2 bases, with 15 bases between the two germline ends. Germline lookup yields CDR1 SEHNR and CDR2 FQNEAQ (reference sequence). Concerning this clone: The antigen is unknown.

V gene TRBV7-9 combines with J gene TRBJ2-5; tentatively, D is TRBD1 or TRBD2 (6 bases each). Sequenced here: CD4+ or CD8+ T cells sorted from blood, sampled in a trial of the OX40 agonist ivuxolimab. This TCR was sampled from an adult with an advanced solid tumor such as melanoma, head and neck, liver or kidney cancer. CDR3 DNA sequence: TGTGCCAGCAGCCGTATGGGGGGCCTACAAGAGACCCAGTACTTC. Protein product: CASSRMGGLQETQYF.